This paragraph covers one T cell receptor beta chain sequence. Its specific antigen is unknown. No base quality values were provided; no much bigger clone lies one nucleotide off. Library preparation used RT-PCR. TCRdb names Illumina HiSeq 2500 as the instrument used. TCRdb cleaned the public reads at Q25 with fastp, built clones with MiXCR and kept in-frame beta chains. Every distinct CDR3 protein forms one entry, paired with its most common genes and DNA. Across this sample there are 490,000 or so distinct CDR3 sequences, with about 8% seen only once. 10% to 15% of the sample comes from the top ten. These data belong to a study of response to subunit inactivated influenza vaccine (dated by TCRdb to the late 2010s). General notes on the study: The study used deep quantitative T cell receptor repertoire profiling to track responses to a trivalent subunit inactivated influenza vaccine.

Results and caveats for the whole study, not just this receptor: It was suggested by the authors that each seasonal influenza vaccination may recruit only a limited number of new T cells.

The clonotype was recovered from a man in his fifties or sixties who received an inactivated influenza vaccine. Donor details come from another sample of the same person, matched by shared clones. The sequences come from PBMCs from blood, collected around 25 months after vaccination.

The bases read TGCGCCAGCAGGCGGGACCGAGGGGGCTATGGCTACACCTTC. This translates into CASRRDRGGYGYTF. The rearrangement joined TRBV5-1 to TRBJ1-2; a tentative D match to TRBD1 spans 6 bases. The CDR3 covers 14 residues, taking in both the cysteine and the phenylalanine. Just CDR3 DNA is preserved here, 42 bases in frame from base 1. Via the germline V gene, CDR1 is SGHRS and CDR2 YFSETQ. Cut back by 5 bases and 4 bases, the V and J ends lie 15 bases apart. With all but the CDR3 taken from the reference TRBV5-1 and TRBJ1-2 genes, the full variable domain is: KAGVTQTPRYLIKTRGQQVTLSCSPISGHRSVSWYQQTPGQGLQFLFEYFSETQRNKGNFPGRFSGRQFSNSRSEMNVSTLELGDSALYLCASRRDRGGYGYTFGSGTRLTVV.